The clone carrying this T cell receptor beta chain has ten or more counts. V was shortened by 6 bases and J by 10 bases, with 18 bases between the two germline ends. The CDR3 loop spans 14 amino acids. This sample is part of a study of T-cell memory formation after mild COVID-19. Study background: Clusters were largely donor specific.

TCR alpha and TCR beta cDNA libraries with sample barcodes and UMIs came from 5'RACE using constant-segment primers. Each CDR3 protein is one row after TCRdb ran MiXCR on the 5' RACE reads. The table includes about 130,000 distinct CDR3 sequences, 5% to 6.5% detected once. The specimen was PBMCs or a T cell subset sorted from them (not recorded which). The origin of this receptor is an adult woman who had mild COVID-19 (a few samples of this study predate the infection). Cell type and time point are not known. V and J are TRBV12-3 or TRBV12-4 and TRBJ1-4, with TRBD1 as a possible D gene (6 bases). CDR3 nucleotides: TGTGCCAGCAGCCGGAGGGACACCGGAAGAAAACTGTTTTTT. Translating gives CASSRRDTGRKLFF.